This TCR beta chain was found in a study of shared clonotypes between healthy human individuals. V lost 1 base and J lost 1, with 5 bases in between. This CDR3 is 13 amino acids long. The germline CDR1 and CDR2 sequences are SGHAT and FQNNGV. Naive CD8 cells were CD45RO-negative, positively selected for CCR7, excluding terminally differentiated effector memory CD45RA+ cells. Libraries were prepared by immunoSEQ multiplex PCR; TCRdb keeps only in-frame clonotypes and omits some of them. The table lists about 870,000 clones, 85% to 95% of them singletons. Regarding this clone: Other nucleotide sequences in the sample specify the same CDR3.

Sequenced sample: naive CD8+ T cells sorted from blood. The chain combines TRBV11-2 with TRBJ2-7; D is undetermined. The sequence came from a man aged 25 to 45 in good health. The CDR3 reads CASSLGRSYEQYF. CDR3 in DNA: TGTGCCAGCAGCTTAGGACGGTCCTACGAGCAGTACTTC.